Sequencing of this T cell receptor (beta chain) was carried out in a study of blood T cell repertoires in COVID-19. For the study at large: Samples came from the United States, Italy and Spain, spanning acute and convalescent COVID-19. From T cells, B-cell-depleted T cells, or PBMCs came the material, which was cDNA or gDNA.

In germline, CDR1 is SQVTM, CDR2 ANQGSEA. V trimming: 4 bases; J trimming: 2 bases; junction bases outside the gene matches: 9. This CDR3 has 15 amino acids. Sequencing was performed with immunoSEQ multiplex PCR; in TCRdb, only in-frame clones are kept and a portion is missing. The sample has under 300,000 clones, around 88% seen once; the top ten hold approximately 9%. The sequence came from a man in his forties who had recovered from COVID-19. The sample taken for sequencing was PBMCs or T cells enriched from blood (not recorded which). The chain has TRBV29-1 and TRBJ2-7; 9 nucleotides match TRBD1. The chain's CDR3 is CSVGPTGTGTYEQYF. In DNA, the CDR3 is TGCAGCGTTGGGCCTACCGGGACAGGGACCTACGAGCAGTACTTC.